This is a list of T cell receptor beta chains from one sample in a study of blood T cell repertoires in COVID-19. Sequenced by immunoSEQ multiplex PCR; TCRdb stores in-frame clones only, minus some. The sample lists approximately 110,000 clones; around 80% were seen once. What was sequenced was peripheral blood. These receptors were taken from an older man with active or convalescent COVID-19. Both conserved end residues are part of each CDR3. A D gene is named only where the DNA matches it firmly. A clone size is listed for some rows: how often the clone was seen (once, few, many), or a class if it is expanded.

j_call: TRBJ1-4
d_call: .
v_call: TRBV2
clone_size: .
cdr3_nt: TGTGCCAGCAGTGACTCGGGGGGCACTAATGAAAAACTGTTTTTT
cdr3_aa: CASSDSGGTNEKLFF

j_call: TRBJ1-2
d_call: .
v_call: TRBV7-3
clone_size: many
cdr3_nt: TGTGCCAGCAGCTTAACGGCAGGGGACAACTATGGCTACACCTTC
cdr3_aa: CASSLTAGDNYGYTF

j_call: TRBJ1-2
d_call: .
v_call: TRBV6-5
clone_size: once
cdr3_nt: TGTGCCAGCAGCCACGACGAGGAAAACTATGGCTACACCTTC
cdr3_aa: CASSHDEENYGYTF

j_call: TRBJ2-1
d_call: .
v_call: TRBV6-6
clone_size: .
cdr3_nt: TGTGCCAGCAGTCTGAGCATTACTCGGGACACTTACAATGAGCAGTTCTTC
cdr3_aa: CASSLSITRDTYNEQFF

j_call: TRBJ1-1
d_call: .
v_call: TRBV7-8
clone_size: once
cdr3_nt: TGTGCCAGCAGCTTACTAACGGGAAATACTGAAGCTTTCTTT
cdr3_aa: CASSLLTGNTEAFF

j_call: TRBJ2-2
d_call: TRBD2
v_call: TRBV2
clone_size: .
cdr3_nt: TGTGCCAGCAGTGAGACTAGCCCTAACACCGGGGAGCTGTTTTTT
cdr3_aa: CASSETSPNTGELFF

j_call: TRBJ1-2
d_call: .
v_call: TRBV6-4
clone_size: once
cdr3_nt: TGTGCCAGCAGCCGGGACAATAACTATGGCTACACCTTC
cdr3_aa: CASSRDNNYGYTF

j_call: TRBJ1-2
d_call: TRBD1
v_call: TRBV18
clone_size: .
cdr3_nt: TGTGCCAGCTCACCTGACAGGGGGAGATATGGCTACACCTTC
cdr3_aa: CASSPDRGRYGYTF

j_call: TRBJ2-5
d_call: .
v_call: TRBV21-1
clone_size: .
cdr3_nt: TGTGCCAGCAGCAATAGGACAGAAGAGACCCAGTACTTC
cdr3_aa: CASSNRTEETQYF

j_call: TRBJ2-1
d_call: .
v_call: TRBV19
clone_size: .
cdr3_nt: TGTGCCAGTAGTATGGCAGGCTACCGAAGAAATGAGCAGTTCTTC
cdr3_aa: CASSMAGYRRNEQFF

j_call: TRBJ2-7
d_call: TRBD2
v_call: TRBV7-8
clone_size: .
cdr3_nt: TGTGCCAGCAGCCCCAAACTAGCGGCCTCCTACGAGCAGTACTTC
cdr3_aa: CASSPKLAASYEQYF

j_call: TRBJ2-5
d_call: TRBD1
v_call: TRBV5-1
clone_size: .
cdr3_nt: TGCGCCAGCAGGTCGACAGGGCAAGAGACCCAGTACTTC
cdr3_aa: CASRSTGQETQYF

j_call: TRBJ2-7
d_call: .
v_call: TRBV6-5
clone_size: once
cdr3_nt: TGTGCCAGCAGTTACTACAGGGATGGCGAGCAGTACTTC
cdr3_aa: CASSYYRDGEQYF

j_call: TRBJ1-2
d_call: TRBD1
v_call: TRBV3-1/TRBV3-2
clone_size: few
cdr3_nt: TGTGCCAGCAGCCAAGATACAGGGGACTATGGCTACACCTTC
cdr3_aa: CASSQDTGDYGYTF

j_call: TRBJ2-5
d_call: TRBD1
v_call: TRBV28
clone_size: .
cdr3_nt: TGTGCCAGCAGTCCTCCGGACAGGGGCCAAGAGACCCAGTACTTC
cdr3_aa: CASSPPDRGQETQYF

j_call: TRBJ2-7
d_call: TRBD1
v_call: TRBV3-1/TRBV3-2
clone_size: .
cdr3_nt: TGTGCCAGCAGCCCCCAGGGGACAGGGAAAAACTACGAGCAGTACTTC
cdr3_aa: CASSPQGTGKNYEQYF

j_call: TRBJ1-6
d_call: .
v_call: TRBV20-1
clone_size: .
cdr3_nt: TGCAGTGCTAGTGCGGGGGATAGTTCACCCCTCCACTTT
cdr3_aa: CSASAGDSSPLHF

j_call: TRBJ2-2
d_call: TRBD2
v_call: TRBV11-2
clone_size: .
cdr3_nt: TGTGCCAGTCTAGCGGATACTAACACCGGGGAGCTGTTTTTT
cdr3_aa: CASLADTNTGELFF

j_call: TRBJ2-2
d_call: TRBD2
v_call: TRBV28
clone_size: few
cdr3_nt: TGTGCCAGCATTGCGGGGGGGGCGCGAACCGGGGAGCTGTTTTTT
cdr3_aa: CASIAGGARTGELFF

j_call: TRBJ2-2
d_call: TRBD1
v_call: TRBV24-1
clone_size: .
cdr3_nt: TGTGCCACCAGTGATTCCTCGGGACAGGGGAACACCGGGGAGCTGTTTTTT
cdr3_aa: CATSDSSGQGNTGELFF